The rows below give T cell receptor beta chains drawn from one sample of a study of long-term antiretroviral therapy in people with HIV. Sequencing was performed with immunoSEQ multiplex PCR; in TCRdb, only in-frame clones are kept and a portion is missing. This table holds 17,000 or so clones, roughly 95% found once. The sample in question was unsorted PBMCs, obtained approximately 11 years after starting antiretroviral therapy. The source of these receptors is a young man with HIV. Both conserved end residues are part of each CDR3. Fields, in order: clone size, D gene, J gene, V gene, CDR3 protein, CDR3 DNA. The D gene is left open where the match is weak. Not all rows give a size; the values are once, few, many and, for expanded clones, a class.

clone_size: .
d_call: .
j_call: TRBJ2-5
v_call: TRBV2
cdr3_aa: CASSSGPRLAQYF
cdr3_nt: TGTGCCAGCAGCTCGGGCCCTCGGTTGGCCCAGTACTTC

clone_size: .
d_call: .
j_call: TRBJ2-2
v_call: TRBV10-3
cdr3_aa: CAIRGTRGAGELFF
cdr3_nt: TGTGCCATCAGAGGGACTCGCGGGGCTGGGGAGCTGTTTTTT

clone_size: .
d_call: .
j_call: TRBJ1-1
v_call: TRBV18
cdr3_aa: CASSPGGADTEAFF
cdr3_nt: TGTGCCAGCTCACCTGGGGGAGCGGACACTGAAGCTTTCTTT

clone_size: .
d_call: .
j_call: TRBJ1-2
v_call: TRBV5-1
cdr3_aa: CASSLDRDYGYTF
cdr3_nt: TGCGCCAGCAGCTTGGACCGCGACTATGGCTACACCTTC

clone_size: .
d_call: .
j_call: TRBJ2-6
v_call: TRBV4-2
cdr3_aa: CASSQDWAIGANVLTF
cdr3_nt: TGTGCCAGCAGCCAAGATTGGGCAATTGGGGCCAACGTCCTGACTTTC

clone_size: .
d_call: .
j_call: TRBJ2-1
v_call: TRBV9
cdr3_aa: CASSVQGQNSYNEQFF
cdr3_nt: TGTGCCAGCAGCGTCCAGGGCCAGAACTCCTACAATGAGCAGTTCTTC

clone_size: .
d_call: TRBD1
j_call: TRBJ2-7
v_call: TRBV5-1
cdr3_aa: CASRVGQGYEQYF
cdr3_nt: TGCGCCAGCAGGGTGGGACAGGGCTACGAGCAGTACTTC

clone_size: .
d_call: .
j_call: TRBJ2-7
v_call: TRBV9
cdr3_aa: CASSVDPTSGEQYF
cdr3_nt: TGTGCCAGCAGCGTAGACCCAACATCCGGCGAGCAGTACTTC

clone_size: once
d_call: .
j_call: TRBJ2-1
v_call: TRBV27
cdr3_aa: CASSFNGRVGEQFF
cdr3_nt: TGTGCCAGCAGTTTTAACGGCAGGGTGGGTGAGCAGTTCTTC

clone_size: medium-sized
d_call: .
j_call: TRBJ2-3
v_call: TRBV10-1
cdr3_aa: CASSETYSTDTQYF
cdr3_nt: TGCGCCAGCAGTGAGACCTACAGCACAGATACGCAGTATTTT

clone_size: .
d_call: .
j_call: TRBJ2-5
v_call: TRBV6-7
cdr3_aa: CASSLQRETQYF
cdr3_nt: TGTGCCAGCAGTCTTCAACGAGAGACCCAGTACTTC

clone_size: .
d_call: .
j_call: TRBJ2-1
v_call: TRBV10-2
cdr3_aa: CASTGGSYNEQFF
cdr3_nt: TGCGCCAGCACTGGGGGCTCCTACAATGAGCAGTTCTTC

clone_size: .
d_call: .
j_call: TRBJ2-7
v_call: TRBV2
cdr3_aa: CASSEPLGGLAYEQYF
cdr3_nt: TGTGCCAGCAGTGAACCCTTAGGAGGGCTGGCCTACGAGCAGTACTTC

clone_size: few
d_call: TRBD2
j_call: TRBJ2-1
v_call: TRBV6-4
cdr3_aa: CASSDGTNNEQFF
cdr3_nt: TGTGCCAGCAGTGACGGGACTAACAATGAGCAGTTCTTC

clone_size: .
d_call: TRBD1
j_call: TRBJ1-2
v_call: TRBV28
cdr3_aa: CATVAGQGWYGYTF
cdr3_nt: TGTGCCACCGTCGCGGGACAGGGGTGGTATGGCTACACCTTC

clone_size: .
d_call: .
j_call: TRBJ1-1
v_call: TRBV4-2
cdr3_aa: CASSQDRMREAFF
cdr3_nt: TGTGCCAGCAGCCAAGATCGTATGAGGGAGGCTTTCTTT

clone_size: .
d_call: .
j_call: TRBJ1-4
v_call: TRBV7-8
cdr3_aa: CASSRTDPNEKLFF
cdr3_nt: TGTGCCAGCAGCAGGACGGACCCTAATGAAAAACTGTTTTTT

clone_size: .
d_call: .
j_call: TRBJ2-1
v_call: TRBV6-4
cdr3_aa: CASSDSSTDSSYNEQFF
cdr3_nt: TGTGCCAGCAGTGACTCGAGTACAGACAGCTCCTACAATGAGCAGTTCTTC

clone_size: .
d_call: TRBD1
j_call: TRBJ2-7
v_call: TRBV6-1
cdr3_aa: CASSEAGTEVYEQYF
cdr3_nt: TGTGCCAGCAGTGAGGCCGGGACAGAGGTCTACGAGCAGTACTTC

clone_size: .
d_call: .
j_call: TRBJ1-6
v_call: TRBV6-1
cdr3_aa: CASWVAGALNSPLHF
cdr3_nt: TGTGCCTCCTGGGTGGCAGGGGCCCTTAATTCACCCCTCCACTTT

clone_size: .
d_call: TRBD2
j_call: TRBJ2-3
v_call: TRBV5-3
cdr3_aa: CARSLLLAGVDTQYF
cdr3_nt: TGTGCCAGAAGCTTGTTACTAGCGGGGGTTGATACGCAGTATTTT

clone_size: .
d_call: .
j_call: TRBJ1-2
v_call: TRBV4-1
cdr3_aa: CASSPEQTGGYTF
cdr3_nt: TGCGCCAGCAGCCCAGAGCAAACGGGGGGCTACACCTTC

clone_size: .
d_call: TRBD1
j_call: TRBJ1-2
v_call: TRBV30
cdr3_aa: CAWSLLWTGHGYTF
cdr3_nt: TGTGCCTGGAGCCTCCTATGGACAGGGCATGGCTACACCTTC

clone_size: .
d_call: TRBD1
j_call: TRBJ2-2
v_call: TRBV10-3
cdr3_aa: CAISTGTGEIGELFF
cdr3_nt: TGTGCCATCAGTACCGGGACAGGGGAAATCGGGGAGCTGTTTTTT